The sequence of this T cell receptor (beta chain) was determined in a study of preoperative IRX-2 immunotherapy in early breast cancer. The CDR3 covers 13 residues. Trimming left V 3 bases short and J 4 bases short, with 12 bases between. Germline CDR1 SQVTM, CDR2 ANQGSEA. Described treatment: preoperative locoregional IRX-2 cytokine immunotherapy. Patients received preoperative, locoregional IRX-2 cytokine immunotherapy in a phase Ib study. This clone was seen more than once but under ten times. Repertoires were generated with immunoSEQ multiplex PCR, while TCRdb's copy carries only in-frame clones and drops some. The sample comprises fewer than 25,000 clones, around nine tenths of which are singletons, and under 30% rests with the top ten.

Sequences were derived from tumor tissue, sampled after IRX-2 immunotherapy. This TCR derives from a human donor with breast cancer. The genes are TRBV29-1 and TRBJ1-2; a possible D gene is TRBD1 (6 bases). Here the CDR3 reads CSVEYMDSYGYTF. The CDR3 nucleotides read TGCAGCGTTGAGTACATGGACAGCTATGGCTACACCTTC.